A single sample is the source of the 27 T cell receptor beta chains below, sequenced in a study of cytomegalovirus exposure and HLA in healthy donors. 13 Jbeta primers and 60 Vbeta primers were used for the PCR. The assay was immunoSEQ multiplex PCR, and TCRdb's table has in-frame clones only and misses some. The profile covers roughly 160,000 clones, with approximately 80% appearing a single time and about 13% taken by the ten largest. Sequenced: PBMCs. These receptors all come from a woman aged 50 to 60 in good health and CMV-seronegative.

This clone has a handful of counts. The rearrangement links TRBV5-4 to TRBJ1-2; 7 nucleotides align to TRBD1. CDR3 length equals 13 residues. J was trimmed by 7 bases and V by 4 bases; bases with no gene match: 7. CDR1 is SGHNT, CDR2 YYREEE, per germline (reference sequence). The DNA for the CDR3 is TGTGCCAGCAGCATCCAGGGGGTGGGTGGCTACACCTTC. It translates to CASSIQGVGGYTF.

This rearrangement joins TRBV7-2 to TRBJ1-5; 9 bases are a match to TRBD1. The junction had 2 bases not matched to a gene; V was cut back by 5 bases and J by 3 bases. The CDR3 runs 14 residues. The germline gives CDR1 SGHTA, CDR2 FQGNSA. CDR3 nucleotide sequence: TGTGCCAGCAGCGGACAGGGGTCCAATCAGCCCCAGCATTTT. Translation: CASSGQGSNQPQHF.

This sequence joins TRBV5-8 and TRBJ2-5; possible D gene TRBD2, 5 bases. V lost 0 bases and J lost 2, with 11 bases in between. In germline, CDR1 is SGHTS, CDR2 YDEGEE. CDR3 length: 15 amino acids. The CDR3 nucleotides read TGTGCCAGCAGCTTGGTTACGGGATGGCAAGAGACCCAGTACTTC. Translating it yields CASSLVTGWQETQYF. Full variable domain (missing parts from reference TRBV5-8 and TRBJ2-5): EAGVTQSPTHLIKTRGQQATLRCSPISGHTSVYWYQQALGLGLQFLLWYDEGEERNRGNFPPRFSGRQFPNYSSELNVNALELEDSALYLCASSLVTGWQETQYFGPGTRLLVL.

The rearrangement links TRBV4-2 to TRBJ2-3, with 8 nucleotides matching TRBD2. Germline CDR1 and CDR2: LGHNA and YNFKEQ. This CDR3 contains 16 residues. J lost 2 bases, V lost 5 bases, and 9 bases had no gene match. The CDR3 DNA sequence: TGTGCCAGCAGCGACGAGGCGGGGGGCTTCACAGATACGCAGTATTTT. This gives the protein CASSDEAGGFTDTQYF.

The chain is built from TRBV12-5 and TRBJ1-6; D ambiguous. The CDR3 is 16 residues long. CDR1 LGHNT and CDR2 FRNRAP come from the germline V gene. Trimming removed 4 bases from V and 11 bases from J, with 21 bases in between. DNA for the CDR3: TGTGCTAGTGGTTCGGCCCAGATTCCAGGAAGTCCACCCCTCCACTTT. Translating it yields CASGSAQIPGSPPLHF. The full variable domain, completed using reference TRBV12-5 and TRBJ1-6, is DARVTQTPRHKVTEMGQEVTMRCQPILGHNTVFWYRQTMMQGLELLAYFRNRAPLDDSGMPKDRFSAEMPDATLATLKIQPSEPRDSAVYFCASGSAQIPGSPPLHFGNGTRLTVT.

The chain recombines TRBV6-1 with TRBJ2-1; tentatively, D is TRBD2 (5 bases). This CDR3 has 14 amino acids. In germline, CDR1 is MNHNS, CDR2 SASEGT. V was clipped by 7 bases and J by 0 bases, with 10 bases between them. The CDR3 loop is CASKDSASYNEQFF. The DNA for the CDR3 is TGTGCCAGCAAGGACTCAGCCTCCTACAATGAGCAGTTCTTC.

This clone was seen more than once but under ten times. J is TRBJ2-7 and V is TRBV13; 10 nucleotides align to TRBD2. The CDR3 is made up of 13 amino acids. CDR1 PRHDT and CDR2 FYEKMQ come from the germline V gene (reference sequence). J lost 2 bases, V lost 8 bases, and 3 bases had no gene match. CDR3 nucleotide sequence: TGTGCCAGCTCTAGCGGGAGAACCTACGAGCAGTACTTC. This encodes CASSSGRTYEQYF.

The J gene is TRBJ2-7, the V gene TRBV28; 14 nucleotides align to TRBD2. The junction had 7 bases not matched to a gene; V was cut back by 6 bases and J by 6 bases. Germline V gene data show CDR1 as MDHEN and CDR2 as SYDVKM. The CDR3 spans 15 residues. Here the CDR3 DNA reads TGTGCCAGCAGGCTTACTGGACTAGCGGGAGGCGAGCAGTACTTC. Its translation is CASRLTGLAGGEQYF.

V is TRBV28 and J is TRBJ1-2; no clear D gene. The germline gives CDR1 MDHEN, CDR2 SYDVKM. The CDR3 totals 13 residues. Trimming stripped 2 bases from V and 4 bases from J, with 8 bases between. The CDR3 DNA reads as TGTGCCAGCAGTTTACCAGGAAGCTATGGCTACACCTTC. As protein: CASSLPGSYGYTF.

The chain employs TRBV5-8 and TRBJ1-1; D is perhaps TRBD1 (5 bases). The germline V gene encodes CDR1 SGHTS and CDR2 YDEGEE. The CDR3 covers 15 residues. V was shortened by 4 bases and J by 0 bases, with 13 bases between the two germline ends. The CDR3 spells CASSASGYVNTEAFF. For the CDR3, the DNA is TGTGCCAGCAGCGCCTCAGGGTACGTGAACACTGAAGCTTTCTTT.

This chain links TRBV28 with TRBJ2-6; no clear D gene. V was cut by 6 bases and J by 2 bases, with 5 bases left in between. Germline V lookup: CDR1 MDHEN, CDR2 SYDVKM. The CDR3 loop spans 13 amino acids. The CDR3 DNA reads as TGTGCCAGCAGACAAGCTGGGGCCAACGTCCTGACTTTC. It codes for CASRQAGANVLTF.

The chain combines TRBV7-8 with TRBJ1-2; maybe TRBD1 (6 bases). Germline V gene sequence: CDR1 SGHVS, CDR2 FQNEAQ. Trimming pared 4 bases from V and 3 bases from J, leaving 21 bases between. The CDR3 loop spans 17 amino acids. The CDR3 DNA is TGTGCCAGCAGCTCACGATCCGGGGGGGCCTTATACTATGGCTACACCTTC. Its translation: CASSSRSGGALYYGYTF.

The CDR3 DNA sequence: TGCGCCAGCAGTGATCTTCGAGACAGGGGTGCCGGGGAGCAGTACTTC. Protein sequence: CASSDLRDRGAGEQYF. V and J are TRBV10-1 and TRBJ2-7; 8 bases line up with TRBD1. Germline V gives CDR1 WNHNN, CDR2 SYGVQD (reference sequence). The V segment lost 3 bases and the J segment 7 bases; nucleotides outside the gene matches: 14. CDR3 size: 16 residues.

CDR3 bases: TGTGCCAGCAGCTTAGGGGGGCGTCTGGATGAAAAACTGTTTTTT. This translates into CASSLGGRLDEKLFF. V and J are TRBV7-9 and TRBJ1-4, with D perhaps TRBD1 (6 bases). Germline-derived CDR1 and CDR2 are SEHNR and FQNEAQ (reference sequence). The CDR3 has 15 amino acids. V was clipped by 1 base and J by 6 bases, with 12 bases between them.

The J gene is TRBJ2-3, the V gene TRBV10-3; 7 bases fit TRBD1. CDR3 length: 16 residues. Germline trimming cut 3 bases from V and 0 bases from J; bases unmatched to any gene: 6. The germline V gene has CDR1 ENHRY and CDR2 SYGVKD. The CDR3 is CAISEGTAPSTDTQYF. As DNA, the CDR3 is TGTGCCATCAGTGAAGGGACAGCCCCTAGCACAGATACGCAGTATTTT.

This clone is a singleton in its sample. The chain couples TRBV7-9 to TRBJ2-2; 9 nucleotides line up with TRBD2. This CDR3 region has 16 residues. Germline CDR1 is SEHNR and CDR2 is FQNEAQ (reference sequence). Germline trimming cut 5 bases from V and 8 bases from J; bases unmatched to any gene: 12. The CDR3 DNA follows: TGTGCCAGCAGCCCCCGCAGTAGCGGGAGAAGTGGGGAGCTGTTTTTT. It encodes CASSPRSSGRSGELFF.

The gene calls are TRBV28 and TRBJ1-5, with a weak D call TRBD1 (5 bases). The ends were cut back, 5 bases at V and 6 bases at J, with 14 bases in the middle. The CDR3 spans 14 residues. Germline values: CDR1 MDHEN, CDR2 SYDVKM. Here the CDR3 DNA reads TGTGCCAGCAGTCCAGACAGAATAGGTCAGCCCCAGCATTTT. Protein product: CASSPDRIGQPQHF.

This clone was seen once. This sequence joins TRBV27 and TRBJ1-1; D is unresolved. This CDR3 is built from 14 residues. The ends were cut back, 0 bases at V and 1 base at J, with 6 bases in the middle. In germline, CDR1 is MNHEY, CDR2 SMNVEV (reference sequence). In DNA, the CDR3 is TGTGCCAGCAGTTTATCGCACAGGAACACTGAAGCTTTCTTT. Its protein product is CASSLSHRNTEAFF.

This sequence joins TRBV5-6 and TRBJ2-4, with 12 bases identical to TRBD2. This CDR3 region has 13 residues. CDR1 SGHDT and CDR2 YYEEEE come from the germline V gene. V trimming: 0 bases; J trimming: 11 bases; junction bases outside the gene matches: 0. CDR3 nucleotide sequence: TGTGCCAGCAGCTTGGGGACTAGCGGGGTTCAGTACTTC. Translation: CASSLGTSGVQYF.

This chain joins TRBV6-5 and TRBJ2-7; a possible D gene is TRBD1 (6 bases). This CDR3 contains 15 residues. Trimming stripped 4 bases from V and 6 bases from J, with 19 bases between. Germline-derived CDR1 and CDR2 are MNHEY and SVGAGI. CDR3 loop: CASSFSETGLGEQYF. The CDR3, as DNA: TGTGCCAGCAGTTTTTCGGAAACAGGGTTGGGCGAGCAGTACTTC.

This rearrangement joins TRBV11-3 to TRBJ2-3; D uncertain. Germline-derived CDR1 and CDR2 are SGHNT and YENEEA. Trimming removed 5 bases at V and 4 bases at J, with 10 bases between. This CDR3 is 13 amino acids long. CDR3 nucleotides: TGTGCCAGCAGCAAGACTGGTCCAGATACGCAGTATTTT. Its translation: CASSKTGPDTQYF.

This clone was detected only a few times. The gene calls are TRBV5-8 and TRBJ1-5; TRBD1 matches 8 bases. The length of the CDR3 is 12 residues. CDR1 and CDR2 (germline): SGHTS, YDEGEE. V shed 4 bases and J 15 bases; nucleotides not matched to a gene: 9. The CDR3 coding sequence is TGTGCCAGCAGCCGCCCAGGGACAGGCGGGCATTTT. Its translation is CASSRPGTGGHF.

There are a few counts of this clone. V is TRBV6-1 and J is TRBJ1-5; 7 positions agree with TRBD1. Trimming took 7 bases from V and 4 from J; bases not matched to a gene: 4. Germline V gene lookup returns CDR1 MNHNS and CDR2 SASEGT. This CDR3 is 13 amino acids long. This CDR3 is CASKRTGNQPQHF. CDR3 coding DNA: TGTGCCAGCAAAAGGACAGGTAATCAGCCCCAGCATTTT.

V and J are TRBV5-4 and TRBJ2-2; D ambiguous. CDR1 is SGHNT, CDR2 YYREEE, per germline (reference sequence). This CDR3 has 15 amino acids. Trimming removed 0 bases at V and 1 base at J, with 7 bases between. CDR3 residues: CASSLDPGNTGELFF. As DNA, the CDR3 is TGTGCCAGCAGCTTGGACCCGGGGAACACCGGGGAGCTGTTTTTT.

The CDR3 region is CSVRTDKNTEAFF. CDR3 DNA: TGCAGCGTCCGGACAGATAAGAACACTGAAGCTTTCTTT. This sequence joins TRBV29-1 and TRBJ1-1; a weak D match, TRBD1 (6 bases). V dropped 6 bases and J dropped 1 base, with 12 bases sitting between them. This CDR3 has 13 amino acids. Germline values: CDR1 SQVTM, CDR2 ANQGSEA.

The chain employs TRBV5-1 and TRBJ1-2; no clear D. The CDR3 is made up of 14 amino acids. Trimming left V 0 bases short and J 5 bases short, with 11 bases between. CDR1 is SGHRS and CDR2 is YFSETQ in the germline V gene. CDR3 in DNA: TGCGCCAGCAGCTTGGTAGGACTTAATTATGGCTACACCTTC. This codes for CASSLVGLNYGYTF.

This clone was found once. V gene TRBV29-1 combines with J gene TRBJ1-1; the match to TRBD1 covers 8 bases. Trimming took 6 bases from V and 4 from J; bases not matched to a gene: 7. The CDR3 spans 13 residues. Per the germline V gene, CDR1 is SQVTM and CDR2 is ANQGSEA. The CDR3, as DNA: TGCAGCGTCTCCAGGGGGCTGGGCACTGAAGCTTTCTTT. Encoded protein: CSVSRGLGTEAFF. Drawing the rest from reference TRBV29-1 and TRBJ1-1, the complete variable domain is SAVISQKPSRDICQRGTSLTIQCQVDSQVTMMFWYRQQPGQSLTLIATANQGSEATYESGFVIDKFPISRPNLTFSTLTVSNMSPEDSSIYLCSVSRGLGTEAFFGQGTRLTVV.